This T cell receptor (beta chain) was retrieved from a study of PD-1 blockade in classical Hodgkin lymphoma. General study results and limits: Repertoire differences lack defined causes, possibly disease activity or prior therapy. Baseline TCR diversity was reportedly lower in newly diagnosed patients than healthy donors.

Concerning this clone itself: The antigen remains unidentified.

The repertoire was sequenced with immunoSEQ multiplex PCR; TCRdb's copy has only in-frame clones and lacks some. The table includes 25,000 to 30,000 clones, about 89% detected once. Described time point: newly diagnosed, previously untreated cHL patient sample. Negative selection with magnetic separation was used to purify CD4+ T cells from thawed PBMCs. Newly diagnosed, untreated classical Hodgkin lymphoma PBMCs served as comparison. CDR3 length: 16 residues. In germline, CDR1 is MDHEN, CDR2 SYDVKM. Losses at the gene ends were 6 bases for V and 4 bases for J; bases not matched to a gene: 12. This sequence joins TRBV28 and TRBJ2-3, with TRBD2 identical over 8 bases. Sequencing was done on a sample of CD4+ T cells from blood. The sequence was obtained from a human donor with classical Hodgkin lymphoma. The CDR3 DNA sequence: TGTGCCAGCAGGACCTGGGTTAGCGGGAAATCAGATACGCAGTATTTT. Its translation is CASRTWVSGKSDTQYF. Full variable domain (missing parts from reference TRBV28 and TRBJ2-3): DVKVTQSSRYLVKRTGEKVFLECVQDMDHENMFWYRQDPGLGLRLIYFSYDVKMKEKGDIPEGYSVSREKKERFSLILESASTNQTSMYLCASRTWVSGKSDTQYFGPGTRLTVL.